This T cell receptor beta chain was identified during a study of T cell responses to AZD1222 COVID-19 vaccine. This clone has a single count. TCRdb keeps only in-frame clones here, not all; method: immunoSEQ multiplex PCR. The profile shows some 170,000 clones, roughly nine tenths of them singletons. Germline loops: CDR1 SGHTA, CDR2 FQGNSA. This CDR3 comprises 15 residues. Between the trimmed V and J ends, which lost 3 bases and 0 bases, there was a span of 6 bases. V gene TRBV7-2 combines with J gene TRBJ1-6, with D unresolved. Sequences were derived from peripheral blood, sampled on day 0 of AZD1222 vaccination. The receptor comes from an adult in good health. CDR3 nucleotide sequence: TGTGCCAGCAGCTTGAGAAGCTCCTATAATTCACCCCTCCACTTT. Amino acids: CASSLRSSYNSPLHF.